This T cell receptor (beta chain) was sequenced during a study of tissue T cells after allogeneic stem cell transplantation. Profiling relied on immunoSEQ multiplex PCR, and the TCRdb table lists in-frame clones only, not all of them. The sample has around 5,100 clones, roughly 32% seen once. Findings and caveats of the study: Within patients, tissue anatomy strongly shaped TCR repertoire composition.

This clone was counted a few times. Its target is not known. Gene names and germline match the mouse. Noted time point: mouse harvest day 14 after allogeneic transplant. Tail vein injection delivered 10^7 T-cell-depleted bone marrow cells and 10^6 splenic CD5+ T cells. The origin of this receptor is a female BALB/c mouse given C57BL/6 T cells with graft-versus-host disease after an allogeneic hematopoietic cell transplant. The sample taken for sequencing was skin.

Here the CDR3 reads CASSRRANNSPLYF. CDR3 bases read: TGTGCTAGCAGTAGACGGGCCAATAATTCGCCCCTCTAC. V and J are TRBV17 and TRBJ1-6; D uncertain. The read ends 1 residue shy of where the CDR3 ends; the end is completed using the germline J gene. TRBJ1-6 is an ORF; its function is uncertain. The germline V gene encodes CDR1 MNHDT and CDR2 YYDKIL. CDR3 length: 14 residues. V dropped 2 bases and J dropped 5 bases, with 7 bases sitting between them.